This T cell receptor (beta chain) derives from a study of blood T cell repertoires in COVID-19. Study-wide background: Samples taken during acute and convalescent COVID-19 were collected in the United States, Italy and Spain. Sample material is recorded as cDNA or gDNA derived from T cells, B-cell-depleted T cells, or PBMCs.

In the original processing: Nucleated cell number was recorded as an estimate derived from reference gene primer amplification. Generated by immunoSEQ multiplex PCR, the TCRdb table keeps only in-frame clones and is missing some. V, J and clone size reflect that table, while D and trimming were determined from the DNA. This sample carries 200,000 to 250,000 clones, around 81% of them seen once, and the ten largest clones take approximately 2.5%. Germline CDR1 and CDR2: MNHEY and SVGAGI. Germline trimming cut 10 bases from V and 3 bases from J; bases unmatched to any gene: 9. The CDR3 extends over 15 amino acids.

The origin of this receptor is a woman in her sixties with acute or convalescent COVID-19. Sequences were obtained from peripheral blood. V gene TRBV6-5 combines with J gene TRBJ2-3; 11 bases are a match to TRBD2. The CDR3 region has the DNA TGTGCCACTCTTTCTTGGACTAGCGGGACAGATACGCAGTATTTT. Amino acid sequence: CATLSWTSGTDTQYF.